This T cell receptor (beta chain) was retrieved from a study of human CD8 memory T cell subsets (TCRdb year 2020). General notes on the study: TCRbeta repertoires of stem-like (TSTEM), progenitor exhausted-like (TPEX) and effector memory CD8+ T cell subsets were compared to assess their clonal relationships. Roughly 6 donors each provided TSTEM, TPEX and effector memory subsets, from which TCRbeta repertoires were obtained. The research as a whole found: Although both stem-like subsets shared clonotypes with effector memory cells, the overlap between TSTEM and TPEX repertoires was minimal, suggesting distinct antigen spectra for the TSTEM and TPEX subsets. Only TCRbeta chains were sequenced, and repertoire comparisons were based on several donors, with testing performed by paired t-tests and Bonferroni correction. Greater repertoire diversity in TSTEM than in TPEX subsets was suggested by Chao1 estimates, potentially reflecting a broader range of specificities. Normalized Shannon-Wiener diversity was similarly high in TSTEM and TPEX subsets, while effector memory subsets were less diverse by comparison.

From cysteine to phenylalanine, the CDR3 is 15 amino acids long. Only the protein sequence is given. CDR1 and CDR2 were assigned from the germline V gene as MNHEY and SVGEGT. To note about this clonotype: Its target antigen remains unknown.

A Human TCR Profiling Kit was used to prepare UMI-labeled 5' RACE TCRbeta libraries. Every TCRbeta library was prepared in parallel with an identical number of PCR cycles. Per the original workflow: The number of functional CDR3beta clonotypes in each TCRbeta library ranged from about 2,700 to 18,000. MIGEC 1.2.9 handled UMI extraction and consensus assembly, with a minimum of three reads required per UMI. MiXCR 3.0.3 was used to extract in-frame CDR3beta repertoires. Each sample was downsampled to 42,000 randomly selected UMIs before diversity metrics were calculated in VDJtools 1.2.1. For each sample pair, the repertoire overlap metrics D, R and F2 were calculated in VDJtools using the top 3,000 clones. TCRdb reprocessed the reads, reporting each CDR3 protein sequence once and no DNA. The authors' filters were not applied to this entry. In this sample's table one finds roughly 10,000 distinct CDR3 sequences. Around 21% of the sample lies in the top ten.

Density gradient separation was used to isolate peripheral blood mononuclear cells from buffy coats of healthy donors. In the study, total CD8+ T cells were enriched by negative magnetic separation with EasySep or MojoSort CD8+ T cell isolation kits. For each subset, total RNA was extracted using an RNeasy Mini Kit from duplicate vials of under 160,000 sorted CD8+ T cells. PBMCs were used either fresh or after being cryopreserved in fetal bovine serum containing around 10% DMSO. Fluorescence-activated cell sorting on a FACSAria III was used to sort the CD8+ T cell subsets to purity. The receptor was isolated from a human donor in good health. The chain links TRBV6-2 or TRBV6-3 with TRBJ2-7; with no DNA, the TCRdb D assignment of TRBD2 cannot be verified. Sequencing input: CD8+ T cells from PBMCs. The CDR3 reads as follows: CASSYSTSGSYEQYF.